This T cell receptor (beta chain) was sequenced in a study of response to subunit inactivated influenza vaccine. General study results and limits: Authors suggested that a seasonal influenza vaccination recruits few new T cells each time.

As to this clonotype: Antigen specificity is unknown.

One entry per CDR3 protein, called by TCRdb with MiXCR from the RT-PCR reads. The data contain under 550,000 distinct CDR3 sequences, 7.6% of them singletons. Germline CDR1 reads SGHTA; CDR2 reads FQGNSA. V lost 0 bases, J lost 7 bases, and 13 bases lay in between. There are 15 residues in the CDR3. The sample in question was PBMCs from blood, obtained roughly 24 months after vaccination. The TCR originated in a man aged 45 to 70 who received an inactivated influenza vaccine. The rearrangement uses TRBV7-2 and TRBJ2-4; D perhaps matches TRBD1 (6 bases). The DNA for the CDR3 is TGTGCCAGCAGCTTAGCTCCGAACAGGGAGAACATTCAGTACTTC. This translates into CASSLAPNRENIQYF.